The present T cell receptor beta chain was sequenced within a study of graft-versus-host responses after intestinal transplantation. Concerning this clone itself: No antigen is known for it.

Sequencing was performed with immunoSEQ multiplex PCR; in TCRdb, only in-frame clones are kept and a portion is missing. This sample has around 100,000 clones, with 87% found just once. This sample comprised unstimulated CD4+ T cells sorted from spleen or lymph node cells, obtained before transplant. This clonotype was obtained from a human donor who was the organ donor for an intestinal transplant.

CDR3 residues: CASNSGTLGNTDTQYF. The DNA of the CDR3 is TGTGCCAGCAATTCGGGGACATTGGGCAACACAGATACGCAGTATTTT. The rearrangement links TRBV9 to TRBJ2-3; possible D gene TRBD1, 6 bases. Per germline, CDR1 SGDLS and CDR2 YYNGEE. V was cut by 6 bases and J by 2 bases, with 19 bases left in between. This CDR3 contains 16 residues.